This T cell receptor (beta chain) is drawn from a study of shared clonotypes between healthy human individuals. Here immunoSEQ multiplex PCR was the method, and the copy in TCRdb shows in-frame clones only, minus some. Of over 1.5 million clones listed, approximately 98% were seen once; the top ten hold around 0.47%. This CDR3 is built from 15 residues. The ends were cut back, 5 bases at V and 0 bases at J, with 14 bases in the middle. Germline CDR1 PRHDT, CDR2 FYEKMQ (reference sequence). This clone was recorded only once. The sequenced material came from naive CD4+ T cells sorted from blood. Stated subset: CD45RA+ positively selected. The J gene is TRBJ2-7, the V gene TRBV13; D not certain. The receptor was derived from a man aged 25-40 years in good health. As DNA, the CDR3 is TGTGCCAGCAGCCCCATTATGCGACACTCCTACGAGCAGTACTTC. Protein product: CASSPIMRHSYEQYF.